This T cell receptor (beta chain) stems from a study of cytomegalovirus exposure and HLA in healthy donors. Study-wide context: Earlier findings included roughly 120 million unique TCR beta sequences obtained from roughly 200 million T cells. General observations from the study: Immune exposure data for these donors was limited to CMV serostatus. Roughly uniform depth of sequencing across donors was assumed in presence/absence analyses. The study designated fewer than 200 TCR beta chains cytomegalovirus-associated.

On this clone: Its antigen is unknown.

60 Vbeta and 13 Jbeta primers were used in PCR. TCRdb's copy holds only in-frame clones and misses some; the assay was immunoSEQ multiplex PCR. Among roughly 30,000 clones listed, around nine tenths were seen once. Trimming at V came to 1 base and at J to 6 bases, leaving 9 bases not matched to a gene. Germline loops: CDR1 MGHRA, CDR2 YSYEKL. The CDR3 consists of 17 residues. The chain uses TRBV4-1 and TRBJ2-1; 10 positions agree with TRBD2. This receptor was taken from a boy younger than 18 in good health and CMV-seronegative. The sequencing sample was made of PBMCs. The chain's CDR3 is CASSQVASGGFRNEQFF. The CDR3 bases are TGCGCCAGCAGCCAAGTGGCTAGCGGGGGATTTCGCAATGAGCAGTTCTTC.